The 5 T cell receptor beta chains given below trace back to one sample, sequenced in a study of a mutant IDH1 vaccine in newly diagnosed glioma. Sequencing was performed with immunoSEQ multiplex PCR; in TCRdb, only in-frame clones are kept and a portion is missing. The data show approximately 100,000 clones, about 90% seen once. The sample's time point: baseline, week 1 (first vaccination visit). Treatment of the sample: pre-vaccination baseline after standard-of-care therapy. The sequencing here drew on PBMCs, taken from a glioma patient treated with radiotherapy, temozolomide or both. The receptors here all came from a woman between 50 and 59 years old with glioma.

Note on this clone: The junction shows a germline mismatch at one end, possibly a read error. V gene TRBV6-5 combines with J gene TRBJ2-2, with TRBD2 matching 9 bases. CDR1 and CDR2 (germline): MNHEY, SVGAGI. This CDR3 is 14 amino acids long. In DNA, the CDR3 is TGCCTGACCGCGGGAGGGCCTTACACCGGGGAGCTGTTTTTT. Translated, it gives CLTAGGPYTGELFF.

The chain carries TRBV11-2 and TRBJ2-1; D gene uncertain. Germline V lookup: CDR1 SGHAT, CDR2 FQNNGV. V was clipped by 3 bases and J by 8 bases, with 11 bases between them. The CDR3 loop spans 13 amino acids. This CDR3 is CASSFPERDEQFF. CDR3 DNA sequence: TGTGCCAGCAGCTTCCCCGAACGGGATGAGCAGTTCTTC.

The chain couples TRBV19 to TRBJ2-3, with a possible D match to TRBD1 (5 bases). This CDR3 is 17 amino acids long. V was trimmed by 7 bases and J by 0 bases, leaving 20 bases between them. Germline CDR1 reads LNHDA; CDR2 reads SQIVND (reference sequence). This CDR3 is CASTPPRTHSSTDTQYF. CDR3 sequence (DNA): TGTGCCAGTACCCCCCCCCGGACACACTCTAGCACAGATACGCAGTATTTT.

The V and J genes are TRBV7-9 and TRBJ2-1; the D call may be TRBD1 or TRBD2 (7 bases each). CDR1 and CDR2 (germline): SEHNR, FQNEAQ (reference sequence). This CDR3 is 15 amino acids long. V was shortened by 5 bases and J by 3 bases, with 14 bases between the two germline ends. This chain's CDR3 is CASSPGGGLYNEQFF. In DNA, the CDR3 is TGTGCCAGCAGCCCAGGGGGGGGACTCTACAATGAGCAGTTCTTC.

V usage is TRBV6-6 and J usage is TRBJ2-1; 7 nucleotides agree with TRBD2. This CDR3 spans 14 amino acids. V lost 4 bases and J lost 5; bases outside the gene matches: 5. Germline lookup yields CDR1 MNHNY and CDR2 SVGAGI (reference sequence). The CDR3 is CASSFRGVNNEQFF. The DNA for the CDR3 is TGTGCCAGCAGTTTCCGGGGGGTAAACAATGAGCAGTTCTTC.